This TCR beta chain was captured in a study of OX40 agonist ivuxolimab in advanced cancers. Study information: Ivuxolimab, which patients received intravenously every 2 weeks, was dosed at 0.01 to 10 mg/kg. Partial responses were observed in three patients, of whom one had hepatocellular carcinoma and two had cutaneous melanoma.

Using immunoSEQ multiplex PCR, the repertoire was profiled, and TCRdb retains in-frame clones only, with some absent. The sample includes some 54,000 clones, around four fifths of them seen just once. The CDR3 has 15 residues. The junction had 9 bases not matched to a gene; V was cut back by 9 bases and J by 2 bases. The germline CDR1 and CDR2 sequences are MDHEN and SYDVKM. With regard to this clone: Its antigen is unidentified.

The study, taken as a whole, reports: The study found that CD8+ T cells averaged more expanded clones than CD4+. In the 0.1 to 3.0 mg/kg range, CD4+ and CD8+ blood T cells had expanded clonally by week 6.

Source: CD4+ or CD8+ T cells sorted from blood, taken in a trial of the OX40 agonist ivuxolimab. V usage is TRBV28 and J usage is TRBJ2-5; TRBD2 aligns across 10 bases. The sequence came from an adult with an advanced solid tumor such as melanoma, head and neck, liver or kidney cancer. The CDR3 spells CASRTSGPTQETQYF. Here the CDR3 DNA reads TGTGCCAGTAGGACTAGCGGACCTACACAAGAGACCCAGTACTTC.